This T cell receptor beta chain came from a study of T cell responses to AZD1222 COVID-19 vaccine. Study at large: Recipients boosted at about 4 weeks or about 12 weeks are pooled. General study findings and limits: Vaccine-associated CD4 TCRs ranged over spike, dominating at 160-218 and 743-854. Once two AZD1222 doses were given, Spike-specific TCR breadth and depth went up.

Germline assignment: CDR1 MNHEY and CDR2 SMNVEV (reference sequence). The CDR3 extends over 17 amino acids. Trimming stripped 6 bases from V and 3 bases from J, with 21 bases between. This clone was detected only once. Antigen specificity is unknown. This table comes from immunoSEQ multiplex PCR, and its TCRdb copy is limited to in-frame clones, with some not included. The sample lists around 140,000 clones, roughly 90% seen once, with roughly 1.7% in the top ten. This specimen consisted of peripheral blood, obtained on day 0 of AZD1222 vaccination. The clonotype was recovered from an adult in good health. This chain links TRBV27 with TRBJ2-1; D tentatively reads TRBD1 or TRBD2 (5 bases each). The CDR3 sequence: CASRENGAEKGYNEQFF. The CDR3 coding sequence is TGTGCCAGCAGGGAGAACGGGGCGGAGAAGGGCTACAATGAGCAGTTCTTC.